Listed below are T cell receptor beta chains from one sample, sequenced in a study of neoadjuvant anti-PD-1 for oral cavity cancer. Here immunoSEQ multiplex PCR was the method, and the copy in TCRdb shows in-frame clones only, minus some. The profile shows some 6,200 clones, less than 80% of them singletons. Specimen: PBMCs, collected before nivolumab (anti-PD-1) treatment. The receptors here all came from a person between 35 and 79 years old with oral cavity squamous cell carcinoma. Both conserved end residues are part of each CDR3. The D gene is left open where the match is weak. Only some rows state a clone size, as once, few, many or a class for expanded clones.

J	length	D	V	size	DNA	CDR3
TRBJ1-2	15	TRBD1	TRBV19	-	TGTGCCAGTAGTATGAGACAGGGCTCGAACTATGGCTACACCTTC	CASSMRQGSNYGYTF
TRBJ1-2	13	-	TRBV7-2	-	TGTGCCAGCAGTCGGGACGCGGGCTATGGCTACACCTTC	CASSRDAGYGYTF
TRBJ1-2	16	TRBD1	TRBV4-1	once	TGCGCCAGCAGCCAATTAACAGGGGGCGAGAACTATGGCTACACCTTC	CASSQLTGGENYGYTF
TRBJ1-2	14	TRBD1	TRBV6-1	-	TGTGCCAGCAGCGTCGGGACAGGGATCTATGGCTACACCTTC	CASSVGTGIYGYTF
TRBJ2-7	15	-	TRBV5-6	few	TGTGCCAGCAGCCCTAATGTAGCGGCGACCTACGAGCAGTACTTC	CASSPNVAATYEQYF
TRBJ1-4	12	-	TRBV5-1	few	TGCGCCAGCAGCTTGCGAGGTGCGGAACTGTTTTTT	CASSLRGAELFF
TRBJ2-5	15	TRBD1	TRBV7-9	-	TGTGCCAGCAGCCATCGACAGGGGGCAATGGAGACCCAGTACTTC	CASSHRQGAMETQYF
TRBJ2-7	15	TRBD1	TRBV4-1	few	TGCGCCAGCAGCCAAGTTTGGACAGGGGGTTACGAGCAGTACTTC	CASSQVWTGGYEQYF
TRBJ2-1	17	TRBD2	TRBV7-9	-	TGTGCCAGCAGGGCCAAGGGGATCGGGGGGGCCTGGAATGAGCAGTTCTTC	CASRAKGIGGAWNEQFF
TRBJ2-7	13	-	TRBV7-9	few	TGTGCCAGCAGCTTAGACAAGGGAGACGAGCAGTACTTC	CASSLDKGDEQYF
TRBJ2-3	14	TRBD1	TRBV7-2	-	TGTGCCAGCCGTTCCCCGGGACAGGTAGATACGCAGTATTTT	CASRSPGQVDTQYF
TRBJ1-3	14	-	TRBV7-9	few	TGTGCCAGCAGCTTCGGGACGGCTGGAAACACCATATATTTT	CASSFGTAGNTIYF
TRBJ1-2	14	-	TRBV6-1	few	TGTGCCAGCAGTGAATCAGTCAGGGACTATGGCTACACCTTC	CASSESVRDYGYTF
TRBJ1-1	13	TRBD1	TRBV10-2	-	TGCGCCAGCAGCCTAGACAGGGGGACTGAAGCTTTCTTT	CASSLDRGTEAFF
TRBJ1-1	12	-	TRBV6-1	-	TGTGCCAGCCGGACATTGAACACTGAAGCTTTCTTT	CASRTLNTEAFF
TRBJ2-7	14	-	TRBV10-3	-	TGTGCCATCGGGGCAAGCCGGGGGAGGCACGAGCAGTACTTC	CAIGASRGRHEQYF